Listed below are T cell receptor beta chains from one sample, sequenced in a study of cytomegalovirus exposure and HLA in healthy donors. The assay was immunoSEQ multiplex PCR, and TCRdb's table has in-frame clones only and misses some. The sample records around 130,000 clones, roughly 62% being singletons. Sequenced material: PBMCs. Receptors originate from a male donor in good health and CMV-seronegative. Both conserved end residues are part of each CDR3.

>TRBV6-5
CASRKTDRGYTEAFF
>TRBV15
CATSRDRGPGETQYF
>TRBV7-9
CASSLAGVLGEKLFF
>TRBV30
CAWSVEGANRNTEAFF
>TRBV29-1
CSAMRQGQETQYF
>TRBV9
CASSVVDRGVGEQFF
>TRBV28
CASRVQENYGYTF
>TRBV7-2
CASRWATGSYEQYF
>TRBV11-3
CASSPNRGNTEAFF
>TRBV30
CAWSGGIFGPQHF
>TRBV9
CASSVRVNTEAFF
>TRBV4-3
CASSRLTDPTNEKLFF
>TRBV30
CAWTSGGSRTDTQYF
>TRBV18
CASSLQSGGADTQYF
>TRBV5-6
CASSLVGTGHQETQYF
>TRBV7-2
CASSLDAQYTEAFF
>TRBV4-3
CASSQDRMGQGAEAFF
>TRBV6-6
CASSPLAGVETQYF
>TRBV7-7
CASSRGGTSGFGELFF
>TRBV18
CASSPGLRTLRPPQETQYF
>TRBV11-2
CASSAGQTETQYF
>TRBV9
CASSVEGQGGYNEQFF
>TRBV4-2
CASSQDRASGGADTQYF
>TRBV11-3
CASSLGGGSYEQYF